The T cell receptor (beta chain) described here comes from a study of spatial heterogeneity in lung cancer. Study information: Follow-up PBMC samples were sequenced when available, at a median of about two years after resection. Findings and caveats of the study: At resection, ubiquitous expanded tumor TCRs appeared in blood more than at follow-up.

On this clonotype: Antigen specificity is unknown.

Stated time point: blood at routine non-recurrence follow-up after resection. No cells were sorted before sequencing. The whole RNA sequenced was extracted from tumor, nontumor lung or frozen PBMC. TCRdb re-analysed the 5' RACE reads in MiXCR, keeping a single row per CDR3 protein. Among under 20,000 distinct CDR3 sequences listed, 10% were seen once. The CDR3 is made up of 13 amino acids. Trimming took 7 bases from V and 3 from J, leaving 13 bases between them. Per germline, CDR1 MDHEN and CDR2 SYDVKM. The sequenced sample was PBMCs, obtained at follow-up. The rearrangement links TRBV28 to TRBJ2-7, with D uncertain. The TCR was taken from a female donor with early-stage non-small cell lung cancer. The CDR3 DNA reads TGTGCCAGCACCACCCCCGGCTTCTACGAGCAGTACTTC. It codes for CASTTPGFYEQYF.